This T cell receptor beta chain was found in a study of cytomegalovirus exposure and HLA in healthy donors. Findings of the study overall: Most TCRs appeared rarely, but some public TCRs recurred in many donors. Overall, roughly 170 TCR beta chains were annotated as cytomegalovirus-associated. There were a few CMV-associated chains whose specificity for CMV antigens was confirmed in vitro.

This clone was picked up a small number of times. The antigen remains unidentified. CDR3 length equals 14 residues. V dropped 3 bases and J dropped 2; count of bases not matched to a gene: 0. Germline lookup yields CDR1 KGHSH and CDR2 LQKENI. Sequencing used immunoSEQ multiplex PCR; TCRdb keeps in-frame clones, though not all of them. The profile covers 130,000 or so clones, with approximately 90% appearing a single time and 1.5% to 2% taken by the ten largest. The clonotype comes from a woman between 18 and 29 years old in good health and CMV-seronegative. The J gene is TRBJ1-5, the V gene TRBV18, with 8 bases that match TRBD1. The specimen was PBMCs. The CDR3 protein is CASSPGQGNQPQHF. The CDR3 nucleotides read TGTGCCAGCTCACCGGGACAGGGCAATCAGCCCCAGCATTTT.